This is a list of T cell receptor beta chains from one sample in a study of regulatory T cells in long-lasting Graves disease. Using its own MiXCR run on the multiplex PCR reads, TCRdb lists one record per CDR3 protein. The data contain 550,000 to 600,000 distinct CDR3 sequences, roughly 15% of them singletons. This sample was also put to use in a study of T cells in Graves' hyperthyroidism and ophthalmopathy.

The sample here was peripheral blood mononuclear cells (PBMCs), taken at new diagnosis, from a patient treated with antithyroid drugs. The receptors originated from a young man with Graves disease. The CDR3 runs from the conserved cysteine through the conserved F or W. A D gene is named only where the DNA matches it firmly. Clone size is stated in some rows and not others, as once, few, many or a class when expanded.

clone size | J gene | D gene | V gene | CDR3 protein | CDR3 DNA
NA | TRBJ2-1 | TRBD2 | TRBV19 | CASSILAGAFAEQFF | TGTGCCAGTAGTATACTCGCGGGAGCGTTCGCTGAGCAGTTCTTC
few | TRBJ2-7 | NA | TRBV4-1 | CASSQEIVAGAWGGEQYF | TGCGCCAGCAGCCAAGAAATCGTCGCGGGGGCCTGGGGGGGCGAGCAGTACTTC
many | TRBJ2-7 | NA | TRBV15 | CATSRVRGNYEQYF | TGTGCCACCAGCAGAGTCCGAGGGAATTACGAGCAGTACTTC
NA | TRBJ2-1 | NA | TRBV15 | CATSRDYGRAPTISEQFF | TGTGCCACCAGCAGAGATTATGGCAGGGCCCCTACAATCAGTGAGCAGTTCTTC
few | TRBJ2-2 | TRBD2 | TRBV28 | CASSGTSGRANTGELFF | TGTGCCAGCAGTGGGACTAGCGGGAGAGCGAACACCGGGGAGCTGTTTTTT
few | TRBJ2-7 | NA | TRBV29-1 | CSVEIPLEGEQYF | TGCAGCGTTGAAATCCCCCTAGAAGGCGAGCAGTACTTC
many | TRBJ2-5 | TRBD1 | TRBV12-3/TRBV12-4 | CASSRAGRGNQETQYF | TGTGCCAGCAGCCGGGCGGGCAGGGGGAACCAAGAGACCCAGTACTTC
NA | TRBJ2-2 | TRBD2 | TRBV9 | CASSSSGTRGLAVPGELFF | TGTGCCAGCAGCAGTAGTGGAACCCGGGGACTAGCTGTCCCCGGGGAGCTGTTTTTT
few | TRBJ2-3 | TRBD2 | TRBV20-1 | CSATASGKTDTQYF | TGCAGTGCAACCGCTAGCGGGAAAACAGATACGCAGTATTTT
NA | TRBJ2-5 | NA | TRBV4-2 | CASSQVEIGETQYF | TGTGCCAGCAGCCAAGTGGAGATAGGAGAGACCCAGTACTTC
many | TRBJ2-3 | TRBD2 | TRBV28 | CASSFNLAGAIDTQYF | TGTGCCAGCAGTTTTAACCTAGCGGGAGCGATAGATACGCAGTATTTT
few | TRBJ2-5 | NA | TRBV18 | CASSLTGGRGETQYF | TGTGCCAGCTCGCTCACCGGGGGGCGCGGAGAGACCCAGTACTTC
NA | TRBJ1-1 | TRBD1 | TRBV7-9 | CASSARQGWDTEAFF | TGTGCCAGCAGCGCTAGACAGGGGTGGGACACTGAAGCTTTCTTT
NA | TRBJ1-1 | NA | TRBV5-5 | CASSSSPILNTEAFF | TGTGCCAGCAGCTCCTCGCCAATTTTGAACACTGAAGCTTTCTTT
few | TRBJ1-5 | NA | TRBV28 | CASSLILESAENQPQHF | TGTGCCAGCAGTTTAATTCTCGAGTCGGCGGAAAATCAGCCCCAGCATTTT
many | TRBJ2-5 | TRBD2 | TRBV20-1 | CSANLREQETQYF | TGCAGTGCTAATCTGCGGGAGCAAGAGACCCAGTACTTC
NA | TRBJ1-3 | NA | TRBV20-1 | CSARGTSGNTIYF | TGCAGTGCTAGGGGAACCTCTGGAAACACCATATATTTT
few | TRBJ1-6 | TRBD1 | TRBV28 | CASSPLDRNNSPLHF | TGTGCCAGCAGTCCCCTGGACAGGAATAATTCACCCCTCCACTTT
NA | TRBJ2-7 | TRBD2 | TRBV11-2 | CASSPSGRVEQYF | TGTGCCAGCAGCCCTAGCGGGAGGGTCGAGCAGTACTTC
many | TRBJ2-2 | TRBD2 | TRBV12-3/TRBV12-4 | CASSLTWDYQSLMKNTGELFF | TGTGCCAGCAGCCTCACGTGGGACTACCAGAGCCTCATGAAAAACACCGGGGAGCTGTTTTTT
many | TRBJ2-7 | TRBD2 | TRBV3-1 | CASSQGEGSEQYF | TGTGCCAGCAGCCAAGGGGAGGGCTCCGAGCAGTACTTC
many | TRBJ2-1 | TRBD1 | TRBV27 | CASSLGPGTGDDNEQFF | TGTGCCAGCAGTTTAGGGCCCGGGACAGGGGACGACAATGAGCAGTTCTTC
NA | TRBJ2-7 | TRBD1 | TRBV7-9 | CASSASGQFQSYEQYF | TGTGCCAGCAGCGCGTCGGGACAGTTCCAATCCTACGAGCAGTACTTC
NA | TRBJ2-1 | NA | TRBV20-1 | CSATPERDSYNEQFF | TGCAGTGCTACCCCCGAGCGGGACAGTTACAATGAGCAGTTCTTC
NA | TRBJ1-5 | TRBD1 | TRBV6-1 | CASRRAGQAYSNQPQHF | TGTGCCAGCAGGCGAGCCGGACAGGCTTATAGCAATCAGCCCCAGCATTTT
many | TRBJ1-2 | NA | TRBV28 | CASSFLQRNGYTF | TGTGCCAGCAGTTTCCTCCAAAGAAATGGCTACACCTTC
few | TRBJ2-5 | TRBD2 | TRBV18 | CASSSLPQTSGQETQYF | TGTGCCAGCTCATCGCTCCCCCAGACTAGCGGACAAGAGACCCAGTACTTC
few | TRBJ2-7 | TRBD2 | TRBV9 | CASSLRTSGIHEQYF | TGTGCCAGCAGCCTACGGACTAGCGGGATCCACGAGCAGTACTTC
many | TRBJ1-3 | NA | TRBV30 | CAWSSDVVNTIYF | TGTGCCTGGAGCTCGGACGTGGTGAACACCATATATTTT
NA | TRBJ1-6 | NA | TRBV6-2/TRBV6-3 | CASTPLEGSPLHF | TGTGCCAGCACCCCCCTCGAGGGGTCACCCCTCCACTTT
once | TRBJ2-7 | NA | TRBV6-1 | CASRRIDDYEQYF | TGTGCCAGCAGACGAATTGATGACTACGAGCAGTACTTC